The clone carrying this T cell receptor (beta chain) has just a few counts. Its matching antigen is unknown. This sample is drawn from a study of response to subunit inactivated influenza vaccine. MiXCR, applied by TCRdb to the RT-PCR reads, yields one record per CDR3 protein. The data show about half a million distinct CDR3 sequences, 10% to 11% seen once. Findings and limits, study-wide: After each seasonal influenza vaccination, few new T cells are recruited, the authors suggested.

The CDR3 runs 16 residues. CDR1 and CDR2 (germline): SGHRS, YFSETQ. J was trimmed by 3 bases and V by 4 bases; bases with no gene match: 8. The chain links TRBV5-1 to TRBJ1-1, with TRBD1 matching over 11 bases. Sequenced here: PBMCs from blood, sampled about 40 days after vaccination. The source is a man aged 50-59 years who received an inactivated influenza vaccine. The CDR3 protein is CASSHGQGAGDTEAFF. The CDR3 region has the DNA TGCGCCAGCAGCCACGGACAGGGGGCAGGGGACACTGAAGCTTTCTTT.